This entry describes one TCR beta chain. This clonotype is identified as medium-sized (0.01 to 0.1%). Its antigen remains undetermined. The sample holds no much larger clone one base away, and base qualities are not on file. Sequenced using an Illumina HiSeq 2500. Quantitative 5'-RACE with molecular barcodes was used to prepare TCR beta libraries. The published analysis was carried out like this. To identify disease-linked TCR variants, a new computational method was used, one built on a probabilistic model of VDJ rearrangement. TCRdb ran its own pipeline on the public reads, namely fastp trimming at Q25 and MiXCR clone calling, and kept in-frame beta chains. Every distinct CDR3 protein forms one entry, paired with its most common genes and DNA. In this record, the V and J calls reflect TCRdb's handling and not the investigators' own analysis. The sample table records about 250,000 distinct CDR3 sequences; more than 25% of these occur just once. Clones ranked in the top ten supply 4% to 5% of the sample.

This entry is derived from a study of CD8 T cells in ankylosing spondylitis (TCRdb year 2017). With regard to the full study: To find TCR variants linked to disease, the study profiled T cell receptor beta repertoires in ankylosing spondylitis patients and healthy donors. In total, the full study cohort was made up of approximately 99 healthy donors and approximately 27 ankylosing spondylitis patients. Peripheral blood was sampled, and synovial fluid was also collected from ankylosing spondylitis patients. Results and caveats for the whole study, not just this receptor: The disease-linked clones were reported to be significantly enriched in matched synovial fluid samples from ankylosing spondylitis patients. A TCR beta motif of fewer than 10 highly homologous amino acid variants appeared characteristic of blood from ankylosing spondylitis patients. Some TCR beta motif variants had previously been reported in synovial fluid and blood of reactive arthritis patients, which suggested common disease-initiation mechanisms. The disease-linked clones had a CD8+ phenotype and were found at relatively low frequencies in peripheral blood.

The CDR3 covers 13 residues, taking in both the cysteine and the phenylalanine. Only CDR3 DNA remains: 39 bases, in frame from the first base. Via the germline V gene, CDR1 is MNHEY and CDR2 SVGAGI. Trimming costs V 4 bases and J 5 bases, and their ends lie 12 bases apart. The chain uses TRBV6-5 and TRBJ2-7; 5 matching bases give a weak D call of TRBD2. Sequences were obtained from blood, either unsorted or a sorted T cell fraction (not recorded which). This sequence was found in a male donor with ankylosing spondylitis or in good health (not recorded which). Here the CDR3 is given as CASSSGLLDEQYF. The nucleotides are TGTGCCAGCAGTTCCGGACTCCTTGACGAGCAGTACTTC.